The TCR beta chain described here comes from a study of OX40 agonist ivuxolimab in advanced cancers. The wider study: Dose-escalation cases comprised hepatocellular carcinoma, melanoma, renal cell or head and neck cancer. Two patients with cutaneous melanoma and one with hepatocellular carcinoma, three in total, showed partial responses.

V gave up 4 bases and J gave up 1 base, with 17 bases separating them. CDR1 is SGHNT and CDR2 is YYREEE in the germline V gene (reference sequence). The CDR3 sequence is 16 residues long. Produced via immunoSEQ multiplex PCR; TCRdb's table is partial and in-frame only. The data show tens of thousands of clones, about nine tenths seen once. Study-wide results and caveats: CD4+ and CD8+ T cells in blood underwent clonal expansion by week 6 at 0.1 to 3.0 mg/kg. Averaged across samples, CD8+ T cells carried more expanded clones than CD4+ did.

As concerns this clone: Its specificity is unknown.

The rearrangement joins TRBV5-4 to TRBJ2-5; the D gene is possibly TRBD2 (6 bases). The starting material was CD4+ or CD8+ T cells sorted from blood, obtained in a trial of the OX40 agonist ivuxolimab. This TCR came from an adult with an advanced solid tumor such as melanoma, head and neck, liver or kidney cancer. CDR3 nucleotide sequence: TGTGCCAGCAGCCCGTCCCGGGACTGGATCCAAGAGACCCAGTACTTC. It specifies CASSPSRDWIQETQYF.